This T cell receptor (beta chain) was retrieved from a study of T cell repertoires in cytomegalovirus infection. Study information: CMV epitopes used comprised recently identified HLA-C-restricted ones and well-studied HLA-B-restricted ones.

CDR1 is SGHVS, CDR2 FNYEAQ, per germline. V lost 3 bases and J 3 bases, leaving 8 bases between the germline ends. The CDR3 has 13 amino acids. One entry per CDR3 protein, called by TCRdb with MiXCR from the reads. The sample yields about 71,000 distinct CDR3 sequences, more than 20% seen once. Points from the study as a whole: It was HLA-C-restricted CMV-specific TCR beta clonotypes that dominated the response ex vivo.

Concerning this clonotype itself: As yet, its antigen is unknown.

The chain combines TRBV7-6 with TRBJ1-2; D not resolved. The TCR originated in a human donor in good health (CMV status not recorded). Some clones in this sample may be carry-over from other donors' samples. The sample here was CD8+ T cells from cultured PBMCs, taken from culture after CMV antigen stimulation. The CDR3 nucleotides read TGTGCCAGCAGCTTCGGACCTGACTATGGCTACACCTTC. As protein: CASSFGPDYGYTF.